The 4 T cell receptor beta chains in this list originate from one sample, sequenced in a study of cytomegalovirus exposure and HLA in healthy donors. Amplification used 60 Vbeta primers and 13 Jbeta primers. Sequencing used immunoSEQ multiplex PCR; TCRdb keeps in-frame clones, though not all of them. The sample lists about 220,000 clones, approximately 80% occurring once. Sequenced sample: PBMCs. These receptors were obtained from a boy aged 2 to 10 in good health and CMV-seronegative.

Worth noting for this clone: At one end the junction does not follow the germline gene, possibly because of a read error. As DNA, the CDR3 is TGTGCTAGCAGCTTAACCACAGGGATGTCCTACAATGAGCAGTTCTTC. Its translation: CASSLTTGMSYNEQFF. The chain links TRBV7-7 to TRBJ2-1; a possible D gene is TRBD1 (6 bases). CDR1 and CDR2 (germline): SSHAT, FNYEAQ (reference sequence). This CDR3 is 16 amino acids long.

The V gene is TRBV7-9, the J gene TRBJ1-1, with no clear D. V was shortened by 0 bases and J by 7 bases, with 9 bases between the two germline ends. The germline V gene has CDR1 SEHNR and CDR2 FQNEAQ (reference sequence). This CDR3 is built from 13 residues. The CDR3 bases are TGTGCCAGCAGCTTAGCGAGGTCGATTGAAGCTTTCTTT. Amino acids: CASSLARSIEAFF.

The chain uses TRBV19 and TRBJ1-4; unclear D gene. In germline, CDR1 is LNHDA, CDR2 SQIVND (reference sequence). Trimming shortened V by 8 bases and J by 4 bases, and 14 bases separated the two germline ends. CDR3 length: 14 amino acids. As DNA, the CDR3 is TGTGCCAGTTGGAGTAGAGGTCTTAATGAAAAACTGTTTTTT. Translated: CASWSRGLNEKLFF.

The chain combines TRBV7-8 with TRBJ2-5; weak D call: TRBD2 (6 bases). The ends were cut back, 3 bases at V and 3 bases at J, with 8 bases in the middle. CDR1 SGHVS and CDR2 FQNEAQ come from the germline V gene. The CDR3 has 13 amino acids. DNA of the CDR3: TGTGCCAGCAGCTTCTGGGAGGAAGAGACCCAGTACTTC. Translating gives CASSFWEEETQYF.